These 21 T cell receptor beta chains originate from one sample sequenced in a study of blood T cell repertoires in COVID-19. Sequencing was performed with immunoSEQ multiplex PCR; in TCRdb, only in-frame clones are kept and a portion is missing. The table includes 200,000 to 300,000 clones, approximately 83% detected once. Material: peripheral blood. These receptors were obtained from a human donor in a cohort sampled during active COVID-19.

The chain links TRBV10-2 to TRBJ2-1; weak D call: TRBD2 (5 bases). This CDR3 region has 16 residues. Deletions cut 0 bases from V and 4 bases from J, with 13 bases between. CDR1 and CDR2 (germline): WSHSY, SAAADI. This CDR3 is CASSESGAPMYNEQFF. The CDR3 DNA follows: TGCGCCAGCAGTGAGTCGGGAGCGCCAATGTACAATGAGCAGTTCTTC.

The rearrangement joins TRBV6-5 to TRBJ2-3; 12 bases are shared with TRBD2. CDR3 length: 14 amino acids. CDR1 is MNHEY and CDR2 is SVGAGI in the germline V gene. The junction had 8 bases not matched to a gene; V was cut back by 8 bases and J by 8 bases. The CDR3 DNA is TGTGCCAGCGGGACTAGCGGGCGGGCAAGTACGCAGTATTTT. Translating gives CASGTSGRASTQYF.

The chain couples TRBV7-9 to TRBJ1-2; D is possibly TRBD1 (6 bases). Trimming cost V 3 bases and J 7 bases, with 12 bases left between them. This CDR3 contains 13 residues. Germline values: CDR1 SEHNR, CDR2 FQNEAQ (reference sequence). CDR3: CASSFTGIGGYTF. CDR3 in DNA: TGTGCCAGCAGCTTTACAGGGATCGGTGGCTACACCTTC.

The V gene is TRBV18, the J gene TRBJ2-7; a possible D gene is TRBD1 (5 bases). V was pared by 8 bases and J by 2 bases, with 13 bases between. The CDR3 is 13 residues long. Germline V gene data show CDR1 as KGHSH and CDR2 as LQKENI. The CDR3 DNA is TGTGCCAGCCGACCCGACAGAGCCTACGAGCAGTACTTC. Translated: CASRPDRAYEQYF.

CDR3 sequence: CASSLVRQGSDGYTF. The CDR3 nucleotides are TGTGCCAGCAGCTTAGTCCGGCAGGGTAGTGATGGCTACACCTTC. The chain has TRBV13 and TRBJ1-2; D perhaps matches TRBD1 (5 bases). Trimming pared 1 base from V and 6 bases from J, leaving 15 bases between. Germline V gene data show CDR1 as PRHDT and CDR2 as FYEKMQ (reference sequence). The CDR3 is made up of 15 amino acids.

This sequence joins TRBV5-1 and TRBJ2-2; 7 bases map to TRBD1. V dropped 4 bases and J dropped 2; count of bases not matched to a gene: 8. Germline V gene data show CDR1 as SGHRS and CDR2 as YFSETQ. This CDR3 has 16 residues. This CDR3 reads CASSPQQGTNTGELFF. The DNA for the CDR3 is TGCGCCAGCAGCCCCCAACAGGGGACAAACACCGGGGAGCTGTTTTTT. Complete variable domain (other parts from reference TRBV5-1 and TRBJ2-2): KAGVTQTPRYLIKTRGQQVTLSCSPISGHRSVSWYQQTPGQGLQFLFEYFSETQRNKGNFPGRFSGRQFSNSRSEMNVSTLELGDSALYLCASSPQQGTNTGELFFGEGSRLTVL.

With regard to this clone: Compared with germline, one end of the junction differs, possibly owing to a read error. The chain recombines TRBV28 with TRBJ2-7; maybe TRBD2 (6 bases). CDR1 MDHEN and CDR2 SYDVKM come from the germline V gene. The CDR3 is made up of 13 amino acids. Here the CDR3 DNA reads TGTGCCAGCAGTTCGAACCGGGGCCATGCAGCGGGCTTC. It translates to CASSSNRGHAAGF. Together with reference TRBV28 and TRBJ2-7, the CDR3 gives the full variable domain: DVKVTQSSRYLVKRTGEKVFLECVQDMDHENMFWYRQDPGLGLRLIYFSYDVKMKEKGDIPEGYSVSREKKERFSLILESASTNQTSMYLCASSSNRGHAAGFGPGTRLTVT.

This chain connects TRBV6-1 to TRBJ1-3, with 8 bases fitting TRBD1. Germline CDR1 reads MNHNS; CDR2 reads SASEGT. J lost 1 base, V lost 4 bases, and 6 bases had no gene match. This CDR3 has 16 amino acids. The CDR3 bases are TGTGCCAGCAGTGTGGTTACAGGGGGGTCTGGAAACACCATATATTTT. This encodes CASSVVTGGSGNTIYF.

This clone has just one count. The rearrangement uses TRBV4-1 and TRBJ2-1; TRBD1 matches 8 bases. Trimming cost V 3 bases and J 6 bases; bases outside gene matches: 13. The CDR3 length is 17 residues. Germline CDR1 MGHRA, CDR2 YSYEKL. The CDR3 here is CASSHYPGTGFINEQFF. CDR3 DNA sequence: TGCGCCAGCAGCCACTACCCCGGGACAGGATTTATCAATGAGCAGTTCTTC.

The chain carries TRBV10-3 and TRBJ1-5; 8 bases align to TRBD1. The J segment lost 5 bases and the V segment lost 8 bases, leaving 5 bases of the junction unmatched. In germline, CDR1 is ENHRY, CDR2 SYGVKD. The length of the CDR3 is 13 residues. The CDR3 loop is CAIQGAGDQPQHF. In nucleotides, the CDR3 is TGTGCCATCCAGGGGGCAGGAGATCAGCCCCAGCATTTT.

The rearrangement uses TRBV5-5 and TRBJ2-7; D is unresolved. With 0 bases removed from V and 0 bases from J, the gap between germline ends came to 10 bases. The germline V gene has CDR1 SGHKS and CDR2 YYEKEE (reference sequence). The CDR3 sequence is 15 residues long. The CDR3 is CASSLDPGTSYEQYF. The DNA of the CDR3 is TGTGCCAGCAGCTTGGATCCGGGTACCTCCTACGAGCAGTACTTC. Variable domain in full (rest from reference TRBV5-5 and TRBJ2-7): DAGVTQSPTHLIKTRGQQVTLRCSPISGHKSVSWYQQVLGQGPQFIFQYYEKEERGRGNFPDRFSARQFPNYSSELNVNALLLGDSALYLCASSLDPGTSYEQYFGPGTRLTVT.

This clone was detected once. The chain recombines TRBV6-6 with TRBJ1-1, with D possibly matching TRBD1 (5 bases). Trimming pared 6 bases from V and 2 bases from J, leaving 10 bases between. Germline V CDR1 and CDR2: MNHNY, SVGAGI (reference sequence). This CDR3 region has 13 residues. CDR3 in DNA: TGTGCCAGCAGCATGACAGCTAACACTGAAGCTTTCTTT. Translating it yields CASSMTANTEAFF.

V usage is TRBV19 and J usage is TRBJ1-3, with D perhaps TRBD1 (6 bases). Per germline, CDR1 LNHDA and CDR2 SQIVND (reference sequence). Trimming stripped 4 bases from V and 3 bases from J, with 13 bases between. This CDR3 has 15 amino acids. The CDR3 here is CASSTRTGYGNTIYF. CDR3 bases: TGTGCCAGTAGTACCCGTACAGGGTATGGAAACACCATATATTTT.

The chain couples TRBV5-1 to TRBJ2-3, with D maybe TRBD1 (5 bases). Trimming pared 0 bases from V and 1 base from J, leaving 9 bases between. The CDR3 totals 15 residues. The V gene's germline CDR1 is SGHRS and CDR2 YFSETQ. This CDR3 is CASSLDRMGTDTQYF. CDR3 coding DNA: TGCGCCAGCAGCTTGGACAGGATGGGCACAGATACGCAGTATTTT.

The chain links TRBV19 to TRBJ1-1; 8 positions match TRBD1. Germline CDR1 LNHDA, CDR2 SQIVND (reference sequence). The CDR3 runs 14 residues. V gave up 3 bases and J gave up 5 bases; unmatched junction bases: 5. The CDR3 sequence is CASSIQGAGTEAFF. The CDR3 nucleotides are TGTGCCAGTAGTATCCAGGGGGCAGGGACTGAAGCTTTCTTT.

The rearrangement links TRBV25-1 to TRBJ2-3, with D unresolved. This CDR3 comprises 15 residues. CDR1 and CDR2 from the germline V gene are MGHDK and SYGVNS. Trimming took 3 bases from V and 0 from J, leaving 10 bases between them. For the CDR3, the DNA is TGTGCCAGCAGTGACCCCCCCAGGAGCACAGATACGCAGTATTTT. Amino acids: CASSDPPRSTDTQYF.

The chain is built from TRBV2 and TRBJ2-3; the D gene is possibly TRBD2 (5 bases). The V and J ends lost 7 bases and 0 bases respectively, with 8 bases between them. The germline gives CDR1 SNHLY, CDR2 FYNNEI. The CDR3 length is 13 residues. CDR3 loop: CASKEASTDTQYF. In nucleotides, the CDR3 is TGTGCCAGCAAGGAGGCTAGCACAGATACGCAGTATTTT.

The V gene is TRBV19, the J gene TRBJ2-6; D possibly corresponds to TRBD2 (6 bases). V was trimmed by 1 base and J by 0 bases, leaving 16 bases between them. The CDR3 is 19 amino acids. The germline V gene has CDR1 LNHDA and CDR2 SQIVND (reference sequence). CDR3 nucleotides: TGTGCCAGTAGTATAGGGAGGGATTACCTCAGCTCTGGGGCCAACGTCCTGACTTTC. This encodes CASSIGRDYLSSGANVLTF.

The chain couples TRBV11-2 to TRBJ1-1; D unclear. Deletions cut 1 base from V and 7 bases from J, with 10 bases between. The CDR3 runs to 13 residues. Germline V gives CDR1 SGHAT, CDR2 FQNNGV. Here the CDR3 reads CASSLGSRNEAFF. The CDR3 DNA reads as TGTGCCAGCAGCTTAGGATCCAGAAATGAAGCTTTCTTT.

This clone was seen a few times. This chain links TRBV27 with TRBJ1-5; D possibly corresponds to TRBD1 (5 bases). The germline V gene has CDR1 MNHEY and CDR2 SMNVEV (reference sequence). V lost 1 base, J lost 5 bases, and 9 bases lay in between. CDR3 length: 14 residues. CDR3 protein: CASSLLGGDQPQHF. DNA of the CDR3: TGTGCCAGCAGTTTATTGGGGGGTGATCAGCCCCAGCATTTT.

The rearrangement joins TRBV6-2 or TRBV6-3 to TRBJ2-1, with 7 positions matching TRBD2. This CDR3 comprises 16 residues. V lost 5 bases and J lost 6; bases outside the gene matches: 13. Germline V gene lookup returns CDR1 MNHEY and CDR2 SVGEGT. In DNA form, the CDR3 reads TGTGCCAGCAGTCGACTAGCTGGGGATGGGGGCAATGAGCAGTTCTTC. Its protein product is CASSRLAGDGGNEQFF.